This T cell receptor (beta chain) appears in the sequencing data of a study of HIV-infected patients and healthy controls. Broader study findings: The seeming recovery of the Gini index after therapy in HIV-infected patients vanished in size-matched data.

This clonotype has a count of ten or more. Its antigen is not known. The CDR3 length is 15 residues. Germline loops: CDR1 LGHDT, CDR2 YNNKEL (reference sequence). Trimming removed 0 bases from V and 5 bases from J; junction bases left unmatched: 3. Alpha and beta constant-region primers primed reverse transcription of about 0.5 ug RNA. Separate chain-specific third strand synthesis with multiplexing indices produced the alpha and beta libraries. A 5' RACE adapter with a random hexamer and the SP2 primer site was joined to cDNA. MiXCR, applied by TCRdb to the 5' RACE reads, yields one record per CDR3 protein. This table holds 10,000 or so distinct CDR3 sequences, around 4.9% found once. All unsorted peripheral T cells were captured because whole blood was used without fractionation. The RNA source was a roughly 2.5 ml peripheral blood draw.

The specimen was blood, collected before antiretroviral therapy. The chain carries TRBV3-1 and TRBJ2-1; 8 bases map to TRBD2. The origin of this receptor is an adult with HIV infection. This chain's CDR3 is CASSQESGGHNEQFF. In DNA form, the CDR3 reads TGTGCCAGCAGCCAAGAAAGCGGGGGCCACAATGAGCAGTTCTTC.